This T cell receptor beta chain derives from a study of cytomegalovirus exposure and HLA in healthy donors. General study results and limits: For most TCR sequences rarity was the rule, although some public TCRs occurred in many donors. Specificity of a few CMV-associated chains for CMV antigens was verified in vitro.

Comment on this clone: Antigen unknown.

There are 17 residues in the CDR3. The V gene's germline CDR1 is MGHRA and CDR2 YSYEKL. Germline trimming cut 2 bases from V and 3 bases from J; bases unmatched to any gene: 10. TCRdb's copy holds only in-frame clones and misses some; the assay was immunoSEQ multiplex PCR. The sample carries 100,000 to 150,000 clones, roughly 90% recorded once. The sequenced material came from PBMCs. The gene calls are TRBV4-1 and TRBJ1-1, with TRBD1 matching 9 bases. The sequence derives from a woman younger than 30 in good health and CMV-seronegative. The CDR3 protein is CASSQPWDRVIHTEAFF. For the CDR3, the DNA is TGCGCCAGCAGCCAACCCTGGGACAGGGTAATTCACACTGAAGCTTTCTTT.